A single sample gave rise to the 9 T cell receptor beta chains below, sequenced in a study of blood T cell repertoires in COVID-19 (dated by TCRdb to 2019 to 2021). The protocol used for the library was the immunoSEQ multiplex PCR assay. Drawn from immuneACCESS, this table holds only the in-frame rearrangements with V and J called that TCRdb kept. Clones are partly lost; checked studies trace under half to an unresolved V gene and leave the rest unexplained. The sample profile shows about 150,000 clones; more than 75% of them were found once. In total, the top ten clones hold around 8.1% of the sample. The sequenced sample was peripheral blood. These receptors were taken from a woman in her sixties with COVID-19, enrolled during active disease.

This clone was seen once. The V and J genes are TRBV12-5 and TRBJ2-5; the D gene is possibly TRBD1 (6 bases). The CDR3 runs to 13 residues. V gave up 6 bases and J gave up 7 bases, with 15 bases separating them. Germline values: CDR1 LGHNT, CDR2 FRNRAP. The CDR3 DNA reads as TGTGCTAGTGGCCGAGGGGGACCAGGGACCCAGTACTTC. Encoded protein: CASGRGGPGTQYF.

The chain links TRBV5-6 to TRBJ1-3; D gene ambiguous. V was shortened by 2 bases and J by 4 bases, with 10 bases between the two germline ends. Germline V CDR1 and CDR2: SGHDT, YYEEEE. The CDR3 is 14 residues long. CDR3 sequence reads: CASSLPGRGNTIYF. The CDR3 nucleotides are TGTGCCAGCAGCTTACCGGGAAGGGGAAACACCATATATTTT.

The V call is TRBV6-1, the J call TRBJ2-7; tentative D call: TRBD2 (6 bases). Trimming left V 4 bases short and J 3 bases short, with 19 bases between. The CDR3 spans 16 residues. Germline CDR1 MNHNS, CDR2 SASEGT. CDR3: CASSARDLRGGYEQYF. CDR3 sequence (DNA): TGTGCCAGCAGTGCCCGGGACCTACGGGGAGGCTACGAGCAGTACTTC.

This clone was picked up one time. The chain employs TRBV27 and TRBJ2-1; tentative D call: TRBD2 (5 bases). Looked up from germline, CDR1 is MNHEY and CDR2 is SMNVEV (reference sequence). This CDR3 spans 12 amino acids. V gave up 5 bases and J gave up 9 bases, with 11 bases separating them. CDR3 protein: CASSLGRTEQFF. The CDR3 bases are TGTGCCAGCAGTCTTGGGAGAACTGAGCAGTTCTTC.

Note on this clone: This sample also contains other DNA sequences that code for the same CDR3. The chain is built from TRBV2 and TRBJ1-2; a weak D match, TRBD1 (5 bases). Germline lookup yields CDR1 SNHLY and CDR2 FYNNEI. Trimming stripped 2 bases from V and 2 bases from J, with 6 bases between. The CDR3 runs 13 residues. CDR3 sequence: CASSERGNYGYTF. CDR3 in DNA: TGTGCCAGCAGTGAACGGGGGAACTATGGCTACACCTTC.

The chain carries TRBV19 and TRBJ1-2; 7 bases are a match to TRBD1. The CDR3 contains 15 residues. Germline V gene lookup returns CDR1 LNHDA and CDR2 SQIVND (reference sequence). V shed 4 bases, J shed 4 bases, and the junction held 9 bases outside the gene matches. CDR3 residues: CASSSTRTGSYGYTF. CDR3 nucleotide sequence: TGTGCCAGTAGTAGTACCCGGACAGGATCCTATGGCTACACCTTC. Together with reference TRBV19 and TRBJ1-2, the CDR3 gives the full variable domain: DGGITQSPKYLFRKEGQNVTLSCEQNLNHDAMYWYRQDPGQGLRLIYYSQIVNDFQKGDIAEGYSVSREKKESFPLTVTSAQKNPTAFYLCASSSTRTGSYGYTFGSGTRLTVV.

The V gene is TRBV3-1 (or the pseudogene TRBV3-2), the J gene TRBJ1-2; D unclear. Deletions cut 4 bases from V and 2 bases from J, with 8 bases between. The CDR3 has 13 residues. The germline gives CDR1 LGHDT, CDR2 YNNKEL (reference sequence). The CDR3 here is CASSRLENYGYTF. The CDR3 bases are TGTGCCAGCAGCCGACTTGAGAACTATGGCTACACCTTC.

In this sample, this clone turned up once. This sequence joins TRBV11-3 and TRBJ2-1, with 8 positions matching TRBD1. V was clipped by 5 bases and J by 7 bases; unmatched bases: 7. Looked up from germline, CDR1 is SGHNT and CDR2 is YENEEA. The CDR3 covers 14 residues. The CDR3 sequence is CASSPDRGGNEQFF. Here the CDR3 DNA reads TGTGCCAGCAGCCCAGACAGGGGTGGGAATGAGCAGTTCTTC.

This sequence joins TRBV2 and TRBJ2-7, with TRBD2 matching over 13 bases. Per germline, CDR1 SNHLY and CDR2 FYNNEI. V was pared by 6 bases and J by 7 bases, with 15 bases of the junction left unmatched. The CDR3 consists of 17 residues. The CDR3 bases are TGTGCCAGCAGAGGGACTAGCGGGAAATCTATCCCGTGGGAGCAGTACTTC. It yields the protein CASRGTSGKSIPWEQYF. Complete variable domain (other parts from reference TRBV2 and TRBJ2-7): EPEVTQTPSHQVTQMGQEVILRCVPISNHLYFYWYRQILGQKVEFLVSFYNNEISEKSEIFDDQFSVERPDGSNFTLKIRSTKLEDSAMYFCASRGTSGKSIPWEQYFGPGTRLTVT.